This passage covers 5 T cell receptor beta chains from one sample sequenced in a study of response to subunit inactivated influenza vaccine. TCRdb independently ran MiXCR on the RT-PCR reads; one entry per CDR3 protein. The table has over 650,000 distinct CDR3 sequences, about 18% seen once. Sequenced here: PBMCs from blood, sampled less than 6 days after vaccination. Receptors originate from a man aged 45 to 65 who received an inactivated influenza vaccine.

This clonotype was counted between two and nine times. This chain joins TRBV6-1 and TRBJ2-6; D possibly corresponds to TRBD1 (6 bases). The V end lost 5 bases, the J end lost 2 bases, and 10 bases lay between the germline ends. The CDR3 totals 15 residues. Germline CDR1 is MNHNS and CDR2 is SASEGT. CDR3 nucleotides: TGTGCCAGCAGTAGACAGGTTGCTGGGGCCAACGTCCTGACTTTC. Protein product: CASSRQVAGANVLTF.

The rearrangement joins TRBV7-9 to TRBJ1-2; 7 bases are a match to TRBD1. The V and J ends lost 3 bases and 2 bases, in that order; junction bases with no gene match: 9. CDR3 length: 16 residues. CDR1 is SEHNR and CDR2 is FQNEAQ in the germline V gene (reference sequence). The CDR3 spells CASSFARDRPNYGYTF. The CDR3 region has the DNA TGTGCCAGCAGCTTTGCCCGGGACAGACCCAACTATGGCTACACCTTC. The variable domain in full, completed from reference TRBV7-9 and TRBJ1-2, reads DTGVSQNPRHKITKRGQNVTFRCDPISEHNRLYWYRQTLGQGPEFLTYFQNEAQLEKSRLLSDRFSAERPKGSFSTLEIQRTEQGDSAMYLCASSFARDRPNYGYTFGSGTRLTVV.

The table lists this clonotype with a few counts. At one end, the junction sequence differs from germline, possibly due to a read error. The genes are TRBV6-2 or TRBV6-3 and TRBJ2-1, with D possibly matching TRBD1 (5 bases). CDR1 and CDR2 from the germline V gene are MNHEY and SVGEGT. CDR3 length equals 11 residues. The CDR3 region has the DNA TGTGCCAGCAGTTACTCAGGGGTCAGGGTCTTC. It encodes CASSYSGVRVF.

This sequence joins TRBV5-1 and TRBJ2-7; 9 nucleotides line up with TRBD1. With 4 bases clipped from V and 0 bases from J, the junction kept 5 bases outside the gene matches. The germline CDR1 and CDR2 sequences are SGHRS and YFSETQ. CDR3 size: 15 residues. The CDR3 nucleotides are TGCGCCAGCAGCCCCGACAGGGGGATCTCCTACGAGCAGTACTTC. It specifies CASSPDRGISYEQYF.

The rearrangement links TRBV4-2 to TRBJ2-1; 11 bases align to TRBD2. The CDR3 length is 16 residues. V shed 0 bases and J 7 bases; nucleotides not matched to a gene: 5. Germline assignment: CDR1 LGHNA and CDR2 YNFKEQ. This CDR3 is CASSQDVAGGPNEQFF. In DNA form, the CDR3 reads TGTGCCAGCAGCCAAGATGTAGCGGGGGGGCCAAATGAGCAGTTCTTC.